One and the same sample provided the 22 T cell receptor beta chains below, sequenced in a study of T cells in Graves' hyperthyroidism and ophthalmopathy. The CDR3 regions of TCR beta were amplified from RNA transcripts. The HTBI primer set was used in a first-round RT-PCR of the TCR CDR3. One entry per CDR3 protein, called by TCRdb with MiXCR from the multiplex PCR reads. The data contain about 480,000 distinct CDR3 sequences, 13% to 15% of them singletons. Sequencing input: blood. All receptors come from a woman aged 18-35 years with Graves' hyperthyroidism.

This clonotype occurred many times. The genes are TRBV20-1 and TRBJ1-3; TRBD1 agrees at 9 bases. Unmatched junction bases numbered 13, after V lost 6 bases and J lost 4 bases. From germline, CDR1 is DFQATT and CDR2 SNEGSKA (reference sequence). The CDR3 is made up of 16 amino acids. CDR3 DNA sequence: TGCAGTGCCTGGGACAGGGAAGTTACGGGCGGAAACACCATATATTTT. Protein: CSAWDREVTGGNTIYF.

This clonotype was seen at least ten times. The chain carries TRBV27 and TRBJ1-6; 8 bases fit TRBD1. V shed 5 bases, J shed 9 bases, and the junction held 6 bases outside the gene matches. The CDR3 is 14 amino acids. The germline CDR1 and CDR2 sequences are MNHEY and SMNVEV (reference sequence). The CDR3 reads CASSETGASSPLHF. The CDR3 nucleotides are TGTGCCAGCAGTGAGACAGGGGCAAGTTCACCCCTCCACTTT.

There are a few counts of this clonotype. The V and J genes are TRBV6-4 and TRBJ2-1, with 10 nucleotides matching TRBD2. This CDR3 region has 15 residues. The junction had 6 bases not matched to a gene; V was cut back by 10 bases and J by 0 bases. Germline loops: CDR1 MRHNA, CDR2 SNTAGT. DNA for the CDR3: TGTGCCACCGGACTAGCGGAGAGCTCCTACAATGAGCAGTTCTTC. Protein product: CATGLAESSYNEQFF.

The sample holds many counts of this clonotype. The V call is TRBV7-2, the J call TRBJ2-5, with 16 bases matching TRBD2. Germline V gene data show CDR1 as SGHTA and CDR2 as FQGNSA. Losses at the gene ends were 3 bases for V and 4 bases for J; bases not matched to a gene: 14. CDR3 length: 20 amino acids. CDR3 sequence: CASSFRAGTSGRALVETQYF. DNA for the CDR3: TGTGCCAGCAGCTTTAGAGCCGGGACTAGCGGGAGGGCCCTGGTAGAGACCCAGTACTTC. The full variable domain, with the rest looked up from reference TRBV7-2 and TRBJ2-5, is GAGVSQSPSNKVTEKGKDVELRCDPISGHTALYWYRQSLGQGLEFLIYFQGNSAPDKSGLPSDRFSAERTGGSVSTLTIQRTQQEDSAVYLCASSFRAGTSGRALVETQYFGPGTRLLVL.

This clonotype has a count of ten or more. The V and J genes are TRBV18 and TRBJ2-7, with D possibly TRBD1 on 6 matching bases. V was shortened by 2 bases and J by 5 bases, with 7 bases between the two germline ends. CDR1 and CDR2 from the germline V gene are KGHSH and LQKENI. The CDR3 has 12 residues. CDR3 DNA: TGTGCCAGCTCACCAGGGGGCGACGAGCAGTACTTC. It encodes CASSPGGDEQYF.

This clonotype was observed at least ten times. V gene TRBV7-9 combines with J gene TRBJ1-1; the D is unclear. The germline V gene has CDR1 SEHNR and CDR2 FQNEAQ (reference sequence). CDR3 length: 16 amino acids. Trimming shortened V by 1 base and J by 6 bases, and 18 bases separated the two germline ends. The CDR3 bases are TGTGCCAGCAGCTTAGAGGCCCTCTATGCGGGGTCTGAAGCTTTCTTT. Amino acids: CASSLEALYAGSEAFF.

The V and J genes are TRBV12-5 and TRBJ1-2, with 11 bases that match TRBD1. Germline values: CDR1 LGHNT, CDR2 FRNRAP. The CDR3 sequence is 16 residues long. The V segment lost 3 bases and the J segment 0 bases; nucleotides outside the gene matches: 3. CDR3 protein: CASGFGTGGPNYGYTF. CDR3 coding DNA: TGTGCTAGTGGTTTTGGGACAGGGGGGCCTAACTATGGCTACACCTTC.

This clonotype was picked up many times. The genes are TRBV7-8 and TRBJ2-3; D assignment may be TRBD1 or TRBD2 (7 bases each). V dropped 5 bases and J dropped 3 bases, with 15 bases sitting between them. The germline V gene encodes CDR1 SGHVS and CDR2 FQNEAQ. The CDR3 contains 15 residues. CDR3 region: CASSPGGSGTDTQYF. DNA for the CDR3: TGTGCCAGCAGCCCAGGGGGTAGCGGGACAGATACGCAGTATTTT.

This clonotype was detected ten times or more. V is TRBV24-1 and J is TRBJ2-5, with 9 bases aligning to TRBD2. CDR3 length equals 16 residues. CDR1 is KGHDR, CDR2 SFDVKD, per germline. The V gene end was trimmed by 4 bases and the J gene end by 1 base; junction bases not matched to a gene: 6. CDR3 residues: CATSDPGTSSQETQYF. The CDR3 region has the DNA TGTGCCACCAGTGACCCCGGGACTAGCAGCCAAGAGACCCAGTACTTC.

This clonotype was detected ten times or more. The V and J genes are TRBV15 and TRBJ1-2; 8 nucleotides line up with TRBD1. The CDR3 consists of 16 residues. V lost 3 bases, J lost 0 bases, and 6 bases stayed unmatched. Germline V CDR1 and CDR2: LNHNV, YYDKDF (reference sequence). The CDR3 nucleotides are TGTGCCACCAGCAGGTCCCTGGGACAGGCTAACTATGGCTACACCTTC. As protein: CATSRSLGQANYGYTF.

This clonotype was detected many times. This sequence joins TRBV6-1 and TRBJ2-7, with D possibly being TRBD2 (6 bases). In germline, CDR1 is MNHNS, CDR2 SASEGT. The V gene lost 6 bases and the J gene lost 0 bases, with 15 bases spanning the gap. The CDR3 is 15 amino acids. This chain's CDR3 is CASRSSVTSSYEQYV. In nucleotides, the CDR3 is TGTGCCAGCAGGTCTAGCGTGACGAGCTCCTACGAGCAGTACGTC.

This clonotype was detected many times. The chain is built from TRBV12-3 or TRBV12-4 and TRBJ2-7; D might be TRBD2 (5 bases). The length of the CDR3 is 14 residues. Trimming shortened V by 6 bases and J by 2 bases, and 14 bases separated the two germline ends. The CDR3 region is CASRGSANTYEQYF. In DNA, the CDR3 is TGTGCCAGCAGAGGTAGCGCGAACACCTACGAGCAGTACTTC.

This clonotype was observed at least ten times. The rearrangement uses TRBV11-3 and TRBJ2-1; D could derive from TRBD1 or TRBD2 (5 bases each). Trimming removed 5 bases from V and 8 bases from J, with 22 bases in between. The CDR3 has 16 amino acids. Germline CDR1 and CDR2: SGHNT and YENEEA. The CDR3 protein is CASSPRDHRASYEQFF. CDR3 sequence (DNA): TGTGCCAGCAGCCCCCGGGACCACCGAGCGTCCTATGAGCAGTTCTTC.

This clonotype was detected ten times or more. The chain recombines TRBV12-3 or TRBV12-4 with TRBJ2-1; tentative D call: TRBD2 (6 bases). V dropped 4 bases and J dropped 2 bases, with 12 bases sitting between them. The CDR3 is 15 amino acids. For the CDR3, the DNA is TGTGCCAGCAGTTCCCAGGGCGGGACCTACAATGAGCAGTTCTTC. Translation gives CASSSQGGTYNEQFF.

In regard to this clonotype: One end of the junction varies from germline; a read error may be responsible. The chain employs TRBV12-3 or TRBV12-4 and TRBJ2-1; 7 bases align to TRBD2. This CDR3 is built from 16 residues. Here the CDR3 reads CASTSPGLPLPDEQSF. The CDR3 nucleotides read TGCGCCAGCACTTCCCCGGGACTACCTCTTCCCGATGAGCAGTCCTTC.

This clonotype showed up many times. The chain recombines TRBV2 with TRBJ1-2; D might be TRBD1 (6 bases). The CDR3 has 15 residues. CDR1 and CDR2 from the germline V gene are SNHLY and FYNNEI. The V end lost 10 bases, the J end lost 5 bases, and 23 bases lay between the germline ends. CDR3 in amino acids: CANPQRGAPVYGYTF. The CDR3 nucleotides read TGTGCCAACCCTCAGAGGGGGGCGCCAGTTTATGGCTACACCTTC.

This clonotype was detected many times. At one end the junction does not follow the germline gene, possibly because of a read error. The chain couples TRBV18 to TRBJ2-1; 7 bases are shared with TRBD2. CDR1 KGHSH and CDR2 LQKENI come from the germline V gene. The CDR3 consists of 13 residues. CDR3 nucleotide sequence: TGCGCCAGCAGCCCGGGGAGGGACAATGAGCAGTTCTTC. Protein product: CASSPGRDNEQFF.

At least ten counts were recorded for this clonotype. The gene calls are TRBV6-1 and TRBJ2-2, with TRBD1 matching 9 bases. The CDR3 loop spans 15 amino acids. V shed 3 bases and J 7 bases; nucleotides not matched to a gene: 6. Germline CDR1 is MNHNS and CDR2 is SASEGT. Written as DNA, the CDR3 is TGTGCCAGCAGTGACTACAGGGGGCGTAACGGGGAGCTGTTTTTT. Its translation is CASSDYRGRNGELFF.

This clonotype was counted only a few times. This may be a read error: a much more frequent sequence differs by one nucleotide. The chain links TRBV12-3 or TRBV12-4 to TRBJ1-1; D is uncertain. This CDR3 region has 11 residues. CDR3 sequence: CANSDGTEAFF. CDR3 DNA: TGTGCCAACAGTGACGGGACTGAAGCTTTCTTT.

A few counts support this clonotype. J is TRBJ2-1 and V is TRBV19; no clear D gene. This CDR3 contains 13 residues. Per the germline V gene, CDR1 is LNHDA and CDR2 is SQIVND (reference sequence). The germline V and J ends were trimmed by 6 bases and 0 bases, with 6 bases remaining between them. The CDR3 DNA is TGTGCCAGTAGCTGGAGCTCCTACAATGAGCAGTTCTTC. Translation: CASSWSSYNEQFF.

In this sample, this clonotype turned up a few times. The conserved closing phenylalanine or tryptophan is absent in this CDR3, likely reflecting a read error. The chain joins TRBV19 to TRBJ2-1; 9 nucleotides match TRBD2. J lost 4 bases, V lost 7 bases, and 11 bases had no gene match. Germline CDR1 and CDR2: LNHDA and SQIVND (reference sequence). The CDR3 covers 16 residues. CDR3 residues: CASMLGSTSGYNEQFL. For the CDR3, the DNA is TGTGCCAGTATGCTGGGATCGACTAGCGGATACAATGAGCAGTTCCTC.

As to this clonotype: A much larger clonotype is one base distant, so this may be a read error. Here the CDR3 omits its conserved ending phenylalanine or tryptophan, so a read error is the likely source. This chain joins TRBV18 and TRBJ1-2, with 10 positions matching TRBD1. Germline-derived CDR1 and CDR2 are KGHSH and LQKENI. With V trimmed by 3 bases and J by 4 bases, 11 bases remained unmatched. The CDR3 length is 17 residues. CDR3: CASSPGTGAFSAYGYTL. CDR3 sequence (DNA): TGTGCCAGCTCACCCGGGACAGGGGCGTTCTCTGCCTATGGCTACACCCTC.